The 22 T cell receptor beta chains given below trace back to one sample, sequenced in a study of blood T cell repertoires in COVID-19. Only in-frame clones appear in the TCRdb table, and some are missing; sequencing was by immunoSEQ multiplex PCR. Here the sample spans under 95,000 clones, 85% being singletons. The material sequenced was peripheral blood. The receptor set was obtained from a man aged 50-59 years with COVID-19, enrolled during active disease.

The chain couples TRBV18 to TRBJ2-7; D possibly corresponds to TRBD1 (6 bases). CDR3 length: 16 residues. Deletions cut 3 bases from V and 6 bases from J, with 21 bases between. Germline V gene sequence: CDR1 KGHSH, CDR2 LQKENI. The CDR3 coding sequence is TGTGCCAGCTCACCGTCGGACAGAAGGGTTATGGGCGAGCAGTACTTC. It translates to CASSPSDRRVMGEQYF.

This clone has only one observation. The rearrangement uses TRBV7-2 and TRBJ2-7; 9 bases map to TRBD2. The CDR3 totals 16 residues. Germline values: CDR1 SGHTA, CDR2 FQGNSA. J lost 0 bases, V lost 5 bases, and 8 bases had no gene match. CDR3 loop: CASSQIAGVVSYEQYF. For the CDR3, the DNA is TGTGCCAGCAGCCAAATAGCGGGAGTCGTCTCCTACGAGCAGTACTTC.

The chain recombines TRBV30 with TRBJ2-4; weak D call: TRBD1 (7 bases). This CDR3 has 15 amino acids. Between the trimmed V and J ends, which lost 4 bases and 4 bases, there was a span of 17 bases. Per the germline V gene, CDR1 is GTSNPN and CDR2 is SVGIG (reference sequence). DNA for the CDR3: TGTGCCTGGATCCGGCCAGGGGGGCGAAAAAACATTCAGTACTTC. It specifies CAWIRPGGRKNIQYF.

CDR3 nucleotide sequence: TGTGCCTGGAGGGAGGGGACGGCTAACTATGGCTACACCTTC. Translated: CAWREGTANYGYTF. The chain combines TRBV30 with TRBJ1-2, with D possibly TRBD1 on 5 matching bases. The CDR3 has 14 amino acids. Trimming left V 3 bases short and J 0 bases short, with 11 bases between. CDR1 is GTSNPN and CDR2 is SVGIG in the germline V gene (reference sequence).

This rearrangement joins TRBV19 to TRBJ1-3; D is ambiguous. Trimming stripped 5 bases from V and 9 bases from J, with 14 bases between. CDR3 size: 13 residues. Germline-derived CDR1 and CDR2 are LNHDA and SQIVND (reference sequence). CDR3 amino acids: CASSETLRGTIYF. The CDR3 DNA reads TGTGCCAGTAGTGAGACTCTGCGGGGCACCATATATTTT. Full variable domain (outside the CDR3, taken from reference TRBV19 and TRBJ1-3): DGGITQSPKYLFRKEGQNVTLSCEQNLNHDAMYWYRQDPGQGLRLIYYSQIVNDFQKGDIAEGYSVSREKKESFPLTVTSAQKNPTAFYLCASSETLRGTIYFGEGSWLTVV.

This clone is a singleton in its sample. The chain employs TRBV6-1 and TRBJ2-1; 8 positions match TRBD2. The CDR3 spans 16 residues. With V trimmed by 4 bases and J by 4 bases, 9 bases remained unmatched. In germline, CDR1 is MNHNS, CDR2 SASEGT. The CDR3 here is CASSAISGVRYNEQFF. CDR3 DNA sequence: TGTGCCAGCAGTGCCATTAGCGGGGTACGTTACAATGAGCAGTTCTTC.

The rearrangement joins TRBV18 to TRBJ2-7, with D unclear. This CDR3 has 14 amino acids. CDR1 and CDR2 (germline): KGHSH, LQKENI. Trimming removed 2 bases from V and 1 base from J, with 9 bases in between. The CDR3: CASSPAQASYEQYF. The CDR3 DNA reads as TGTGCCAGCTCACCAGCTCAGGCTTCCTACGAGCAGTACTTC. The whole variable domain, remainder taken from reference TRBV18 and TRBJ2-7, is NAGVMQNPRHLVRRRGQEARLRCSPMKGHSHVYWYRQLPEEGLKFMVYLQKENIIDESGMPKERFSAEFPKEGPSILRIQQVVRGDSAAYFCASSPAQASYEQYFGPGTRLTVT.

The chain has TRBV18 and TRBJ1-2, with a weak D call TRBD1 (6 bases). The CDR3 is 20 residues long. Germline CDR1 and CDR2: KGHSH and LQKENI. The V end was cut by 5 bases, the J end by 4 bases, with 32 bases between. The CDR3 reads CASSDGQPSASRFLIYGYTF. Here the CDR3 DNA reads TGTGCCAGCTCAGATGGACAGCCTAGTGCCTCTAGATTCCTGATCTATGGCTACACCTTC.

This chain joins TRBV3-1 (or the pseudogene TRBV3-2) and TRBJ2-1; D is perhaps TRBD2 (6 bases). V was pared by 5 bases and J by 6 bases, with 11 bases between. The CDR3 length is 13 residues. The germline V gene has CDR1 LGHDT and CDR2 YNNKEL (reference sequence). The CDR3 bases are TGTGCCAGCAGCTCCCTGGGGGGCAATGAGCAGTTCTTC. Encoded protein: CASSSLGGNEQFF.

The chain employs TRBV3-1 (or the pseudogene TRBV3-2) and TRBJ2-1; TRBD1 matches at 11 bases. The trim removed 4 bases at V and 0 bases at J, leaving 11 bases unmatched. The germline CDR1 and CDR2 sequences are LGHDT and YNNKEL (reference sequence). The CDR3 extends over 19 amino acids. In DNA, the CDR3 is TGTGCCAGCAGCCCCCGGGGACAGGGGGGGAGTACCTCCTACAATGAGCAGTTCTTC. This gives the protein CASSPRGQGGSTSYNEQFF.

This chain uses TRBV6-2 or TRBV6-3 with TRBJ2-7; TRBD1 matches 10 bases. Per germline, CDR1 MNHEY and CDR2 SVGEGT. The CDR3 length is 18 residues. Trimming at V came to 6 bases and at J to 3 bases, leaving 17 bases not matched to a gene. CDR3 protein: CASSPSPRQRDRGYEQYF. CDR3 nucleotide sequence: TGTGCCAGCAGCCCCTCTCCTCGGCAACGGGACAGGGGCTACGAGCAGTACTTC.

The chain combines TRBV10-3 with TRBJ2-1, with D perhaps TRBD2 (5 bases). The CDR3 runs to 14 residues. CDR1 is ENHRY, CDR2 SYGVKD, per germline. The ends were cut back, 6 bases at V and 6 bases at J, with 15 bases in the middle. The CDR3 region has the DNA TGTGCCATCAGGACGGACCCTAGCACCAATGAGCAGTTCTTC. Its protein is CAIRTDPSTNEQFF.

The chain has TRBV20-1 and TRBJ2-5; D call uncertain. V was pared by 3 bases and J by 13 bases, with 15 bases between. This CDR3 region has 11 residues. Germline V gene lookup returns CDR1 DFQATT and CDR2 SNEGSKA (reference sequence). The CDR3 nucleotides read TGCAGTGCTAGGGAGAAGGCCCTTCGGTACTTC. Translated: CSAREKALRYF.

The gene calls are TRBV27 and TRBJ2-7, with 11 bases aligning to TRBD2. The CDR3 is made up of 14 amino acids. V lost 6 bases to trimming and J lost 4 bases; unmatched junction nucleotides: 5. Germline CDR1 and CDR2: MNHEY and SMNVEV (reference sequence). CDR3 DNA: TGTGCCAGCAGCCTACTAGCGGGAGCATACGAGCAGTACTTC. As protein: CASSLLAGAYEQYF.

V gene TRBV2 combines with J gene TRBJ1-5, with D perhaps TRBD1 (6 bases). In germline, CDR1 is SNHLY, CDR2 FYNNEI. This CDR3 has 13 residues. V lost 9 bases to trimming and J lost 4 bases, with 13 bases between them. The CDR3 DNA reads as TGTGCCAGTATGGACAGCGAGAATCAGCCCCAGCATTTT. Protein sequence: CASMDSENQPQHF.

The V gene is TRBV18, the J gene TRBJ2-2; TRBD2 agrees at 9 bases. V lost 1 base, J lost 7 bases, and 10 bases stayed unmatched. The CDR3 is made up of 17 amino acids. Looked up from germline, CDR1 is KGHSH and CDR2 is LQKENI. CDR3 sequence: CASSPLPTGTSHGELFF. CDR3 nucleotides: TGTGCCAGCTCACCACTACCGACGGGGACTAGCCACGGGGAGCTGTTTTTT.

The CDR3 spells CASSRQGLTGELFF. As DNA, the CDR3 is TGCGCCAGCAGCCGACAGGGACTCACCGGGGAGCTGTTTTTT. The chain combines TRBV4-1 with TRBJ2-2; D may be TRBD1 (7 bases). CDR1 and CDR2 (germline): MGHRA, YSYEKL. This CDR3 is built from 14 residues. Trimming took off 4 bases at V and 4 bases at J, with 10 bases between the two ends.

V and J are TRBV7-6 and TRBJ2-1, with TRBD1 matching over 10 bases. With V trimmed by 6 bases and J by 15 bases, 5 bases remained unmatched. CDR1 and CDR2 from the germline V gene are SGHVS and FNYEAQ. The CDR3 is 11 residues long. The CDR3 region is CASSEGQGRFF. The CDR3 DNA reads TGTGCCAGCAGTGAGGGACAGGGGAGGTTCTTC.

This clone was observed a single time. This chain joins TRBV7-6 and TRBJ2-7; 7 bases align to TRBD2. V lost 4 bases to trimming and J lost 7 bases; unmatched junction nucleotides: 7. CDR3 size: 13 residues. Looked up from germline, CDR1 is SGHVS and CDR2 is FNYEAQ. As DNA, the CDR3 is TGTGCCAGCAGCTCGGCGGGAGTTAGGGAGCAGTACTTC. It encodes CASSSAGVREQYF.

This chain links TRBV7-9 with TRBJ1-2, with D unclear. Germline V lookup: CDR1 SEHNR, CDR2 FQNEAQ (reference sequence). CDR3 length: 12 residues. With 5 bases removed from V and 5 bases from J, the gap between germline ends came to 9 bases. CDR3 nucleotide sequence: TGTGCCAGCAGCCGAACGGGGTATGGCTACACCTTC. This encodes CASSRTGYGYTF. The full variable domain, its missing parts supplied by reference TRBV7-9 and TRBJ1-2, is DTGVSQNPRHKITKRGQNVTFRCDPISEHNRLYWYRQTLGQGPEFLTYFQNEAQLEKSRLLSDRFSAERPKGSFSTLEIQRTEQGDSAMYLCASSRTGYGYTFGSGTRLTVV.

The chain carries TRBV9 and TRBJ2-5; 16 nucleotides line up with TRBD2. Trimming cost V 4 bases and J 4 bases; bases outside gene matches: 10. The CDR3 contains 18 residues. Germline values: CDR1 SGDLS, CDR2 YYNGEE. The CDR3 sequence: CASSLAGTSGRDGETQYF. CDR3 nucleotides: TGTGCCAGCAGCCTGGCTGGGACTAGCGGGAGGGATGGAGAGACCCAGTACTTC.

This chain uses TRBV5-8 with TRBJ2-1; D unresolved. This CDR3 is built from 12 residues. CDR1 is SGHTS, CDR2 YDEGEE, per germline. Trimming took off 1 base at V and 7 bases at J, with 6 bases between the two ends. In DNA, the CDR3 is TGTGCCAGCAGCTTGCTCAGGAATGAGCAGTTCTTC. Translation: CASSLLRNEQFF.